The 30 T cell receptor beta chains below all came from one sample that was sequenced in a study of cytomegalovirus exposure and HLA in healthy donors. Researchers ran the PCR with 60 Vbeta and 13 Jbeta primers. Sequencing was performed with immunoSEQ multiplex PCR; in TCRdb, only in-frame clones are kept and a portion is missing. The sample carries about 200,000 clones, about 81% recorded once. Sequencing was carried out using PBMCs. The receptors originated from a woman aged 50 to 60 in good health and CMV-seropositive.

The chain has TRBV5-6 and TRBJ2-1, with 7 bases matching TRBD1. This CDR3 spans 14 amino acids. The germline gives CDR1 SGHDT, CDR2 YYEEEE. The junction had 8 bases not matched to a gene; V was cut back by 4 bases and J by 7 bases. CDR3 region: CASSLLRQGNEQFF. The CDR3 nucleotides read TGTGCCAGCAGCCTTCTAAGACAGGGAAATGAGCAGTTCTTC.

This chain uses TRBV6-1 with TRBJ1-2; 7 positions match TRBD1. Germline V CDR1 and CDR2: MNHNS, SASEGT. The CDR3 is made up of 13 amino acids. With 3 bases clipped from V and 6 bases from J, the junction kept 4 bases outside the gene matches. The CDR3 loop reads CASSDDRANGYTF. Written as DNA, the CDR3 is TGTGCCAGCAGTGACGACAGGGCGAATGGCTACACCTTC.

This chain connects TRBV5-4 to TRBJ2-1, with 11 bases identical to TRBD2. Looked up from germline, CDR1 is SGHNT and CDR2 is YYREEE (reference sequence). The V segment lost 5 bases and the J segment 0 bases; nucleotides outside the gene matches: 1. CDR3 length equals 15 residues. The chain's CDR3 is CASRLAGGSYNEQFF. In DNA, the CDR3 is TGTGCCAGCAGGCTAGCGGGAGGCTCCTACAATGAGCAGTTCTTC. The variable domain in full, with the rest retrieved from reference TRBV5-4 and TRBJ2-1, is ETGVTQSPTHLIKTRGQQVTLRCSSQSGHNTVSWYQQALGQGPQFIFQYYREEENGRGNFPPRFSGLQFPNYSSELNVNALELDDSALYLCASRLAGGSYNEQFFGPGTRLTVL.

This chain links TRBV18 with TRBJ2-7, with 8 bases that match TRBD1. There are 15 residues in the CDR3. The germline V gene encodes CDR1 KGHSH and CDR2 LQKENI. Trimming removed 2 bases from V and 2 bases from J; junction bases left unmatched: 5. The CDR3 region is CASSPGETGAYEQYF. The CDR3 DNA is TGTGCCAGCTCACCAGGGGAGACAGGGGCCTACGAGCAGTACTTC.

This chain uses TRBV5-1 with TRBJ2-5; the match to TRBD2 covers 10 bases. Germline CDR1 is SGHRS and CDR2 is YFSETQ. Trimming cost V 5 bases and J 0 bases; bases outside gene matches: 4. This CDR3 spans 15 amino acids. The CDR3 region has the DNA TGCGCCAGCAGGTTTAGCGGGGGGTACCAAGAGACCCAGTACTTC. It codes for CASRFSGGYQETQYF.

The chain joins TRBV7-6 to TRBJ1-1, with a weak D call TRBD1 (5 bases). V gave up 6 bases and J gave up 4 bases, with 21 bases separating them. The germline CDR1 and CDR2 sequences are SGHVS and FNYEAQ. The CDR3 has 16 amino acids. Written as DNA, the CDR3 is TGTGCCAGCAGTTCCGGGAGGGGCCACCCAGGCACTGAAGCTTTCTTT. Its protein product is CASSSGRGHPGTEAFF.

The chain recombines TRBV10-3 with TRBJ1-1, with D perhaps matching TRBD1 (5 bases). Germline V CDR1 and CDR2: ENHRY, SYGVKD. This CDR3 has 14 amino acids. Deletions cut 0 bases from V and 5 bases from J, with 10 bases between. DNA of the CDR3: TGTGCCATCAGTGAGTCGGGGGGGTGGACTGAAGCTTTCTTT. Its protein is CAISESGGWTEAFF.

V usage is TRBV5-1 and J usage is TRBJ2-3, with 8 bases lining up with TRBD1. The CDR3 is made up of 15 amino acids. CDR1 is SGHRS, CDR2 YFSETQ, per germline. Unmatched junction bases numbered 3, after V lost 3 bases and J lost 0 bases. CDR3 protein: CASSWGQASTDTQYF. In DNA form, the CDR3 reads TGCGCCAGCAGCTGGGGACAGGCGAGCACAGATACGCAGTATTTT.

The rearrangement uses TRBV18 and TRBJ2-7; D is possibly TRBD2 (5 bases). The germline CDR1 and CDR2 sequences are KGHSH and LQKENI. V was cut by 3 bases and J by 0 bases, with 9 bases left in between. The CDR3 consists of 14 residues. This CDR3 reads CASSPERTSYEQYF. In DNA, the CDR3 is TGTGCCAGCTCACCGGAGCGGACCTCCTACGAGCAGTACTTC.

This clone occurred once. This chain links TRBV7-2 with TRBJ1-4; D is possibly TRBD1 (5 bases). This CDR3 is 15 amino acids long. The germline CDR1 and CDR2 sequences are SGHTA and FQGNSA. Trimming took off 3 bases at V and 0 bases at J, with 8 bases between the two ends. The CDR3 is CASSFGGATNEKLFF. CDR3 nucleotides: TGTGCCAGCAGCTTCGGGGGTGCAACTAATGAAAAACTGTTTTTT.

V gene TRBV5-1 combines with J gene TRBJ2-1; 7 bases are a match to TRBD2. With V trimmed by 0 bases and J by 6 bases, 6 bases remained unmatched. CDR1 and CDR2 (germline): SGHRS, YFSETQ. This CDR3 is 15 amino acids long. CDR3 in amino acids: CASSLGSSGINEQFF. The CDR3 nucleotides are TGCGCCAGCAGCTTGGGTTCTAGCGGAATCAATGAGCAGTTCTTC. Full variable domain (outside the CDR3, taken from reference TRBV5-1 and TRBJ2-1): KAGVTQTPRYLIKTRGQQVTLSCSPISGHRSVSWYQQTPGQGLQFLFEYFSETQRNKGNFPGRFSGRQFSNSRSEMNVSTLELGDSALYLCASSLGSSGINEQFFGPGTRLTVL.

Comment on this clone: The germline gene is not matched at one end of the junction; a read error may be the cause. The chain has TRBV7-7 and TRBJ1-4, with 7 bases lining up with TRBD1. The CDR3 totals 16 residues. Per germline, CDR1 SSHAT and CDR2 FNYEAQ (reference sequence). CDR3 nucleotide sequence: TGTGCTAGCAGCTTAGCGGAAAAGGGGGCGGAGGAAAAACTGTTTTTT. Its translation: CASSLAEKGAEEKLFF.

J is TRBJ1-4 and V is TRBV5-5; D may be TRBD1 (5 bases). The CDR3 extends over 15 amino acids. V shed 1 base and J shed 12 bases, with 19 bases lying between them. Germline values: CDR1 SGHKS, CDR2 YYEKEE (reference sequence). The CDR3 protein is CASSLNRPSEGELFF. The CDR3 DNA reads as TGTGCCAGCAGCTTGAATCGTCCTTCGGAAGGGGAACTGTTTTTT.

There are a few counts of this clone. The chain is built from TRBV27 and TRBJ1-2; D is possibly TRBD1 (6 bases). The CDR3 runs to 13 residues. V shed 6 bases and J shed 2 bases, with 10 bases lying between them. Germline V gene data show CDR1 as MNHEY and CDR2 as SMNVEV (reference sequence). As DNA, the CDR3 is TGTGCCAGCAGAGGGGGGGTAAACTATGGCTACACCTTC. Its translation is CASRGGVNYGYTF.

As concerns this clone: Other DNA sequences of this sample code for an identical CDR3. In DNA, the CDR3 is TGTGCCAGCAGCCTAGGGACAGGGGGCGTCTATGGCTACACCTTC. It translates to CASSLGTGGVYGYTF. This chain connects TRBV7-2 to TRBJ1-2; TRBD1 aligns across 12 bases. CDR3 length: 15 amino acids. The V gene's germline CDR1 is SGHTA and CDR2 FQGNSA. V shed 5 bases and J 4 bases; nucleotides not matched to a gene: 5. Combining the CDR3 with reference TRBV7-2 and TRBJ1-2 gives the whole variable domain GAGVSQSPSNKVTEKGKDVELRCDPISGHTALYWYRQSLGQGLEFLIYFQGNSAPDKSGLPSDRFSAERTGGSVSTLTIQRTQQEDSAVYLCASSLGTGGVYGYTFGSGTRLTVV.

As for this clone: An end of the junction differs from the germline gene, which may be a read error. The chain links TRBV7-9 to TRBJ2-6; 8 nucleotides align to TRBD1. The germline CDR1 and CDR2 sequences are SEHNR and FQNEAQ (reference sequence). The length of the CDR3 is 16 residues. For the CDR3, the DNA is TGTGCCAGCAGCCCCCCGACAGGGGCGGAGGCCAACGGCCTGACTTTC. Translating it yields CASSPPTGAEANGLTF.

The chain recombines TRBV5-1 with TRBJ2-1; no clear D gene. CDR3 length: 15 residues. V shed 0 bases and J shed 0 bases, with 7 bases lying between them. Germline V gene lookup returns CDR1 SGHRS and CDR2 YFSETQ. The CDR3 reads CASSLVASSYNEQFF. CDR3 DNA sequence: TGCGCCAGCAGCTTGGTGGCTTCCTCCTACAATGAGCAGTTCTTC. The variable domain in full, completed from reference TRBV5-1 and TRBJ2-1, reads KAGVTQTPRYLIKTRGQQVTLSCSPISGHRSVSWYQQTPGQGLQFLFEYFSETQRNKGNFPGRFSGRQFSNSRSEMNVSTLELGDSALYLCASSLVASSYNEQFFGPGTRLTVL.

Written as DNA, the CDR3 is TGTGCCAGCACTCGGGGAGGCTCCTACGAGCAGTACTTC. Its protein product is CASTRGGSYEQYF. This rearrangement joins TRBV11-2 to TRBJ2-5, with D possibly being TRBD2 (6 bases). TRBJ2-7 explains the end of the DNA better; the J call may be wrong. The CDR3 covers 13 residues. Germline CDR1 is SGHAT and CDR2 is FQNNGV.

The chain is built from TRBV2 and TRBJ1-3, with D perhaps matching TRBD1 (5 bases). This CDR3 has 15 residues. With 6 bases removed from V and 8 bases from J, the gap between germline ends came to 20 bases. Germline CDR1 SNHLY, CDR2 FYNNEI. This chain's CDR3 is CASRNRGLPSDTIYF. As DNA, the CDR3 is TGTGCCAGCAGGAATAGGGGACTGCCCTCGGACACCATATATTTT. The whole variable domain, filled in from reference TRBV2 and TRBJ1-3, reads EPEVTQTPSHQVTQMGQEVILRCVPISNHLYFYWYRQILGQKVEFLVSFYNNEISEKSEIFDDQFSVERPDGSNFTLKIRSTKLEDSAMYFCASRNRGLPSDTIYFGEGSWLTVV.

The V gene is TRBV28, the J gene TRBJ1-4, with 9 bases that match TRBD1. With 6 bases clipped from V and 7 bases from J, the junction kept 9 bases outside the gene matches. This CDR3 contains 15 residues. CDR1 and CDR2 (germline): MDHEN, SYDVKM. The CDR3 DNA sequence: TGTGCCAGCAGCCCTCCGGGACAGGGTGGTGAAAAACTGTTTTTT. It encodes CASSPPGQGGEKLFF.

V gene TRBV4-2 combines with J gene TRBJ1-1; D is perhaps TRBD1 (6 bases). Trimming stripped 3 bases from V and 3 bases from J, with 14 bases between. Germline assignment: CDR1 LGHNA and CDR2 YNFKEQ. This CDR3 comprises 15 residues. The CDR3 coding sequence is TGTGCCAGCAGCCAGCAATCTCAGGGGCACACTGAAGCTTTCTTT. As protein: CASSQQSQGHTEAFF.

The genes are TRBV2 and TRBJ2-3; no definite D call. Germline V gives CDR1 SNHLY, CDR2 FYNNEI. The CDR3 runs 14 residues. Between the trimmed V and J ends, which lost 4 bases and 3 bases, there was a span of 11 bases. The DNA for the CDR3 is TGTGCCAGCAGTGGGGCTCAGGTAACAGATACGCAGTATTTT. It translates to CASSGAQVTDTQYF. Combining the CDR3 with reference TRBV2 and TRBJ2-3 gives the whole variable domain EPEVTQTPSHQVTQMGQEVILRCVPISNHLYFYWYRQILGQKVEFLVSFYNNEISEKSEIFDDQFSVERPDGSNFTLKIRSTKLEDSAMYFCASSGAQVTDTQYFGPGTRLTVL.

This chain joins TRBV5-4 and TRBJ2-7; a possible D gene is TRBD2 (5 bases). Trimming took 4 bases from V and 9 from J, leaving 14 bases between them. Germline CDR1 SGHNT, CDR2 YYREEE (reference sequence). The CDR3 runs to 12 residues. The CDR3 DNA is TGTGCCAGCAGCCCCGACGGGATCGGGCAGTACTTC. Protein sequence: CASSPDGIGQYF.

V and J are TRBV5-1 and TRBJ1-1; weak D call: TRBD1 (5 bases). The CDR3 loop spans 15 amino acids. Trimming left V 0 bases short and J 0 bases short, with 9 bases between. CDR1 SGHRS and CDR2 YFSETQ come from the germline V gene. The DNA of the CDR3 is TGCGCCAGCAGCTTGGGGGGCAACATGAACACTGAAGCTTTCTTT. Encoded protein: CASSLGGNMNTEAFF.

The chain recombines TRBV2 with TRBJ1-1; D perhaps matches TRBD1 (6 bases). CDR3 size: 13 residues. The V end lost 6 bases, the J end lost 0 bases, and 8 bases lay between the germline ends. Looked up from germline, CDR1 is SNHLY and CDR2 is FYNNEI. CDR3 sequence (DNA): TGTGCCAGCAGGGGACAACTGAACACTGAAGCTTTCTTT. It translates to CASRGQLNTEAFF.

The chain is built from TRBV19 and TRBJ1-2; D might be TRBD1 (6 bases). The germline CDR1 and CDR2 sequences are LNHDA and SQIVND (reference sequence). V lost 5 bases, J lost 0 bases, and 10 bases lay in between. CDR3 length: 14 amino acids. The CDR3 DNA is TGTGCCAGTAGTGACAGGACCACTAACTATGGCTACACCTTC. Its translation: CASSDRTTNYGYTF. The complete variable domain, with remaining parts taken from reference TRBV19 and TRBJ1-2, reads DGGITQSPKYLFRKEGQNVTLSCEQNLNHDAMYWYRQDPGQGLRLIYYSQIVNDFQKGDIAEGYSVSREKKESFPLTVTSAQKNPTAFYLCASSDRTTNYGYTFGSGTRLTVV.

The J gene is TRBJ1-1, the V gene TRBV28, with unresolved D. Germline loops: CDR1 MDHEN, CDR2 SYDVKM. Deletions cut 5 bases from V and 4 bases from J, with 17 bases between. This CDR3 is 15 amino acids long. CDR3 amino acids: CASSDNVRQATEAFF. CDR3 bases: TGTGCCAGCAGTGACAACGTAAGGCAGGCCACTGAAGCTTTCTTT.

This chain connects TRBV16 to TRBJ2-1, with TRBD2 matching 8 bases. With V trimmed by 2 bases and J by 8 bases, 2 bases remained unmatched. This CDR3 is 13 amino acids long. CDR1 is KGHSY, CDR2 FQNENV, per germline. The DNA for the CDR3 is TGTGCCAGCAGCCAACGGGGGGGTTATGAGCAGTTCTTC. Translated, it gives CASSQRGGYEQFF.

For this clone: A junction end diverges from the germline sequence, so it may reflect a read error. The genes are TRBV7-7 and TRBJ2-2, with D possibly being TRBD1 (6 bases). Germline-derived CDR1 and CDR2 are SSHAT and FNYEAQ (reference sequence). This CDR3 is built from 13 residues. The CDR3, as DNA: TGTGCTAGCAGCTCCCACAGGGCCGGGGAGCTGTTTTTT. Translated, it gives CASSSHRAGELFF.

V gene TRBV27 combines with J gene TRBJ2-3; 11 bases match TRBD2. CDR1 and CDR2 from the germline V gene are MNHEY and SMNVEV (reference sequence). With 6 bases clipped from V and 0 bases from J, the junction kept 14 bases outside the gene matches. The CDR3 spans 19 residues. The CDR3 bases are TGTGCCAGCAGGCGACTAGCGGGAAGACGAACCGCTAGCACAGATACGCAGTATTTT. Its protein is CASRRLAGRRTASTDTQYF.